The source of this TCR beta chain is a study of monozygotic twins with inflammatory bowel disease. From the 5' RACE reads, TCRdb lists one entry per CDR3 protein and no DNA. The data include around 200,000 distinct CDR3 sequences; the top ten clones carry approximately 1.6%. CDR1 and CDR2 (germline): DFQATT, SNEGSKA (reference sequence). The CDR3 is made up of 16 amino acids. The source is a human donor with ulcerative colitis or Crohn's disease, or a healthy co-twin of an affected twin (not recorded which). The chain combines TRBV20-1 with TRBJ1-6. The sequenced sample was blood. CDR3 protein: CSARDLIRAKASPLHF.